These 14 T cell receptor beta chains were sequenced from one sample in a study of cytomegalovirus exposure and HLA in healthy donors. The PCR employed 60 Vbeta primers together with 13 Jbeta primers. The table came from immunoSEQ multiplex PCR; TCRdb's copy has only in-frame clones and leaves some out. Among approximately 170,000 clones, roughly four fifths were seen once, and the ten largest hold 4.1%. Sequenced sample: PBMCs. The receptors shown here come from a man aged 45-65 years in good health and CMV-seropositive.

This chain uses TRBV28 with TRBJ2-7, with D perhaps TRBD2 (7 bases). Germline values: CDR1 MDHEN, CDR2 SYDVKM. Trimming left V 2 bases short and J 0 bases short, with 11 bases between. This CDR3 spans 15 amino acids. This CDR3 is CASSLGRGHSYEQYF. The DNA of the CDR3 is TGTGCCAGCAGTTTAGGGCGGGGGCACTCCTACGAGCAGTACTTC.

The CDR3 DNA reads TGTGCCAGCAGCCGTGGAGGGGGGGCGCGTCGAACTGAAGCTTTCTTT. It yields the protein CASSRGGGARRTEAFF. The rearrangement uses TRBV14 and TRBJ1-1, with a weak D call TRBD1 (6 bases). V was clipped by 4 bases and J by 5 bases, with 20 bases between them. Germline V gene lookup returns CDR1 SGHDN and CDR2 FVKESK. This CDR3 has 16 residues.

This clone has only one observation. This chain uses TRBV19 with TRBJ1-2; D may be TRBD1 (5 bases). Between the trimmed V and J ends, which lost 3 bases and 2 bases, there was a span of 7 bases. The CDR3 has 13 residues. Germline values: CDR1 LNHDA, CDR2 SQIVND (reference sequence). CDR3 sequence reads: CASSIGHNYGYTF. The CDR3 nucleotides are TGTGCCAGTAGTATCGGACACAACTATGGCTACACCTTC. The whole variable domain, remainder taken from reference TRBV19 and TRBJ1-2, is DGGITQSPKYLFRKEGQNVTLSCEQNLNHDAMYWYRQDPGQGLRLIYYSQIVNDFQKGDIAEGYSVSREKKESFPLTVTSAQKNPTAFYLCASSIGHNYGYTFGSGTRLTVV.

The CDR3 bases are TGTGCCAGCAGCCAAGCGGGGAGAGGCACAGATACGCAGTATTTT. Translation: CASSQAGRGTDTQYF. V gene TRBV7-9 combines with J gene TRBJ2-3; 7 nucleotides align to TRBD2. The CDR3 loop spans 15 amino acids. The V and J ends lost 5 bases and 1 base, in that order; junction bases with no gene match: 6. Germline CDR1 is SEHNR and CDR2 is FQNEAQ (reference sequence). Complete variable domain (other parts from reference TRBV7-9 and TRBJ2-3): DTGVSQNPRHKITKRGQNVTFRCDPISEHNRLYWYRQTLGQGPEFLTYFQNEAQLEKSRLLSDRFSAERPKGSFSTLEIQRTEQGDSAMYLCASSQAGRGTDTQYFGPGTRLTVL.

The chain links TRBV19 to TRBJ1-6; 7 nucleotides line up with TRBD1. Germline V gives CDR1 LNHDA, CDR2 SQIVND (reference sequence). V shed 5 bases, J shed 0 bases, and the junction held 4 bases outside the gene matches. The CDR3 length is 16 residues. The CDR3 bases are TGTGCCAGTAGTCCCGCAGGGGGCTCCTATAATTCACCCCTCCACTTT. This codes for CASSPAGGSYNSPLHF.

This clone was picked up a small number of times. The chain recombines TRBV27 with TRBJ2-3; 10 bases align to TRBD2. J was trimmed by 2 bases and V by 8 bases; bases with no gene match: 10. From germline, CDR1 is MNHEY and CDR2 SMNVEV (reference sequence). This CDR3 contains 16 residues. CDR3 protein: CASRLAGSSFTDTQYF. The CDR3 bases are TGTGCCAGCCGACTAGCGGGTTCGTCGTTCACAGATACGCAGTATTTT.

The chain links TRBV5-6 to TRBJ1-5; D perhaps matches TRBD1 (5 bases). Germline values: CDR1 SGHDT, CDR2 YYEEEE. V shed 0 bases and J shed 2 bases, with 9 bases lying between them. The CDR3 spans 15 residues. CDR3 bases: TGTGCCAGCAGCTTGGCCTCACAGGGCAATCAGCCCCAGCATTTT. Translated: CASSLASQGNQPQHF.

The chain recombines TRBV5-6 with TRBJ2-1, with 13 bases fitting TRBD2. The CDR3 has 15 residues. From germline, CDR1 is SGHDT and CDR2 YYEEEE. With V trimmed by 2 bases and J by 6 bases, 2 bases remained unmatched. The CDR3 DNA follows: TGTGCCAGCAGCTTCGGACTAGCGGGAGTCAATGAGCAGTTCTTC. It is translated as CASSFGLAGVNEQFF.

The genes are TRBV30 and TRBJ1-2, with D perhaps matching TRBD1 (5 bases). V lost 5 bases to trimming and J lost 8 bases, with 15 bases between them. From germline, CDR1 is GTSNPN and CDR2 SVGIG (reference sequence). This CDR3 comprises 12 residues. The CDR3 is CAWGDSPGGYTF. In DNA form, the CDR3 reads TGTGCCTGGGGGGACTCCCCAGGCGGCTACACCTTC.

The J gene is TRBJ1-2, the V gene TRBV6-1; D unclear. V dropped 6 bases and J dropped 5 bases, with 19 bases sitting between them. Germline-derived CDR1 and CDR2 are MNHNS and SASEGT. The CDR3 covers 15 residues. The CDR3, as DNA: TGTGCCAGCAGAGCACAGTCATACTCGGGGTATGGCTACACCTTC. Translating gives CASRAQSYSGYGYTF.

There are a few counts of this clone. The rearrangement joins TRBV9 to TRBJ2-7; 8 nucleotides match TRBD1. The trim removed 2 bases at V and 1 base at J, leaving 5 bases unmatched. This CDR3 contains 15 residues. CDR1 is SGDLS and CDR2 is YYNGEE in the germline V gene. CDR3 amino acids: CASSVAGGASYEQYF. CDR3 in DNA: TGTGCCAGCAGCGTGGCAGGGGGCGCTTCCTACGAGCAGTACTTC.

The gene calls are TRBV7-6 and TRBJ2-5, with 9 positions matching TRBD1. This CDR3 spans 16 amino acids. Germline assignment: CDR1 SGHVS and CDR2 FNYEAQ. The junction had 8 bases not matched to a gene; V was cut back by 5 bases and J by 1 base. This CDR3 is CASSLGQGYTQETQYF. The CDR3 region has the DNA TGTGCCAGCAGCCTGGGACAGGGATATACCCAAGAGACCCAGTACTTC.

This sequence joins TRBV7-3 and TRBJ2-5, with 9 bases identical to TRBD2. The CDR3 consists of 15 residues. V lost 5 bases, J lost 1 base, and 5 bases stayed unmatched. Germline loops: CDR1 SGHTA, CDR2 FQGTGA. CDR3 amino acids: CASSQSGGRQETQYF. The CDR3 region has the DNA TGTGCCAGCAGCCAGAGCGGGGGGCGCCAAGAGACCCAGTACTTC.

This rearrangement joins TRBV6-1 to TRBJ1-4; D remains unclear. The CDR3 has 14 amino acids. Trimming removed 4 bases from V and 3 bases from J, with 9 bases in between. Germline V CDR1 and CDR2: MNHNS, SASEGT. The DNA of the CDR3 is TGTGCCAGCAGTGGTCGGGGATCTAATGAAAAACTGTTTTTT. Its protein product is CASSGRGSNEKLFF.